Below, one TCR beta chain is given with its context. Its specificity is unknown. Time point described: persistent/refractory GD, antithyroid drugs over 5 years with positive TRAb. Scientists built the TCR library using RNA that was extracted from PBMCs. The sample is drawn from a study of regulatory T cells in long-lasting Graves disease. Study outcomes and limitations: Patients with persistent disease shared 2,700 or so public clonotypes, outpacing the approximately 870 shared by new patients.

Construction of TCR beta libraries relied on iRepertoire HTBI primers and on Arm-PCR targeting CDR3 regions. TCRdb ran MiXCR on the multiplex PCR reads and lists one entry per CDR3 protein. Of 450,000 or so distinct CDR3 sequences detected, less than 25% appear once; the ten largest clones hold 7% to 9.5%. The sample was peripheral blood mononuclear cells (PBMCs), taken when the disease was refractory, from a patient treated with antithyroid drugs. The source of this sequence is a female donor with Graves disease.

The CDR3 region has the DNA TGTGCCAGCAGCCAACGTGGGGGGGGTTACAATGAGCAGTTCTTC. Its translation is CASSQRGGGYNEQFF. The chain has TRBV3-1 and TRBJ2-1; TRBD2 matches 7 bases. CDR3 length: 15 residues. The germline gives CDR1 LGHDT, CDR2 YNNKEL (reference sequence). Trimming took 2 bases from V and 4 from J; bases not matched to a gene: 5.